Below are 4 T cell receptor beta chains sequenced from a single sample in a study of CD8 T cells in Susac syndrome. RNA, at about 0.5 to 1 ug, was reverse transcribed with random hexamers. From the immunoSEQ multiplex PCR reads, TCRdb called clonotypes with MiXCR, one entry per CDR3 protein. Of some 300,000 distinct CDR3 sequences in the sample, almost 85% were seen once. The specimen was CD8+ T cells from PBMCs. The source is a human donor with multiple sclerosis.

The rearrangement links TRBV4-3 to TRBJ2-2; no firm D call. The CDR3 contains 17 residues. The V gene's germline CDR1 is LGHNA and CDR2 YSLEER. V was cut by 0 bases and J by 0 bases, with 11 bases left in between. The CDR3 DNA sequence: TGCGCCAGCAGCCAAGACAACTCAAACCCGAACACCGGGGAGCTGTTTTTT. This codes for CASSQDNSNPNTGELFF.

The chain employs TRBV7-9 and TRBJ1-1, with TRBD1 as a possible D gene (6 bases). CDR1 SEHNR and CDR2 FQNEAQ come from the germline V gene (reference sequence). This CDR3 comprises 16 residues. V was clipped by 1 base and J by 1 base, with 13 bases between them. DNA for the CDR3: TGTGCCAGCAGCTTAGGGACAGCTGTAGCGAACACTGAAGCTTTCTTT. Translating it yields CASSLGTAVANTEAFF.

This rearrangement joins TRBV6-2 or TRBV6-3 to TRBJ2-1; 11 nucleotides line up with TRBD2. The CDR3 loop spans 19 amino acids. The germline V gene encodes CDR1 MNHEY and CDR2 SVGEGT. V lost 6 bases, J lost 4 bases, and 17 bases stayed unmatched. CDR3: CASRGELAGDFLKYNEQFF. The CDR3 nucleotides read TGTGCCAGCAGAGGTGAACTAGCGGGAGACTTTCTGAAGTACAATGAGCAGTTCTTC.

The V and J genes are TRBV6-1 and TRBJ1-2; 9 bases fit TRBD1. The CDR3 sequence is 15 residues long. Looked up from germline, CDR1 is MNHNS and CDR2 is SASEGT. The junction had 2 bases not matched to a gene; V was cut back by 3 bases and J by 0 bases. CDR3 residues: CASSDWDRANYGYTF. Here the CDR3 DNA reads TGTGCCAGCAGTGACTGGGACAGGGCTAACTATGGCTACACCTTC.